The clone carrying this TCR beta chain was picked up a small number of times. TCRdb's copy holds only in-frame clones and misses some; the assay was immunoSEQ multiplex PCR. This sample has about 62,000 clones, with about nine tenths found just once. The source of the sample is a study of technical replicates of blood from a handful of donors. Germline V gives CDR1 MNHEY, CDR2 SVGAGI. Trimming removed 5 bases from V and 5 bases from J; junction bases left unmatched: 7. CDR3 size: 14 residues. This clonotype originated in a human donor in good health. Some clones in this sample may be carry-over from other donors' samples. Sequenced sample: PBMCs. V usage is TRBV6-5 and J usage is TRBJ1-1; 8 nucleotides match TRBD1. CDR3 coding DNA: TGTGCCAGCAGTACCGGACAGGGAGGGACTGAAGCTTTCTTT. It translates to CASSTGQGGTEAFF.